The sequence of this T cell receptor beta chain was determined in a study of T cell responses to AZD1222 COVID-19 vaccine. Libraries were prepared by immunoSEQ multiplex PCR; TCRdb keeps only in-frame clonotypes and omits some of them. The table shows roughly 130,000 clones, with around nine tenths occurring only once. The CDR3 runs 15 residues. Trimming cost V 4 bases and J 6 bases; bases outside gene matches: 12. Germline V gives CDR1 SGHTS, CDR2 YDEGEE. The chain recombines TRBV5-8 with TRBJ1-2, with TRBD1 identical over 7 bases. Material: peripheral blood, obtained 28 days after the second AZD1222 dose. The TCR originated in an adult who received the AZD1222 COVID-19 vaccine. As DNA, the CDR3 is TGTGCCAGCAGCAAGACAGGGACGGGTCCTAATGGCTACACCTTC. Amino acid sequence: CASSKTGTGPNGYTF.